The 19 T cell receptor beta chains listed next were all sequenced from one sample in a study of blood T cell repertoires in COVID-19 (dated by TCRdb to the early 2020s). Preparation of the library involved the immunoSEQ multiplex PCR assay. TCRdb stores this immuneACCESS table with in-frame sequences only. Part of the clones is absent; in the studies checked, under half of the shortfall reflects unresolved V genes, and no reason is known for the rest. Here the sample has 250,000 or so clones; about nine tenths occur a single time. The ten largest clones add up to approximately 1.5% of the sample. Sample: peripheral blood. The receptors come from a woman aged 40 to 50 who had recovered from COVID-19.

This sequence joins TRBV5-5 and TRBJ2-3; no firm D call. CDR1 and CDR2 from the germline V gene are SGHKS and YYEKEE (reference sequence). The CDR3 has 14 residues. Trimming cost V 2 bases and J 0 bases, with 7 bases left between them. The CDR3 DNA follows: TGTGCCAGCAGCTTTGACACCAGCACAGATACGCAGTATTTT. It is translated as CASSFDTSTDTQYF.

V gene TRBV2 combines with J gene TRBJ1-6; 10 bases fit TRBD1. The V gene's germline CDR1 is SNHLY and CDR2 FYNNEI. This CDR3 spans 16 amino acids. Losses at the gene ends were 1 base for V and 7 bases for J; bases not matched to a gene: 4. CDR3 DNA: TGTGCCAGCAGTGAAGGGGGACAGGGGTGGAATTCACCCCTCCACTTT. This codes for CASSEGGQGWNSPLHF. Filled out from reference TRBV2 and TRBJ1-6, the complete variable domain reads EPEVTQTPSHQVTQMGQEVILRCVPISNHLYFYWYRQILGQKVEFLVSFYNNEISEKSEIFDDQFSVERPDGSNFTLKIRSTKLEDSAMYFCASSEGGQGWNSPLHFGNGTRLTVT.

V is TRBV5-1 and J is TRBJ2-1; tentatively, D is TRBD2 (7 bases). The CDR3 contains 15 residues. The V gene lost 1 base and the J gene lost 9 bases, with 17 bases spanning the gap. CDR1 and CDR2 (germline): SGHRS, YFSETQ. CDR3 nucleotide sequence: TGCGCCAGCAGCTTGTATCCCGGGGGCGGGGGTGAGCAGTTCTTC. This gives the protein CASSLYPGGGGEQFF.

This chain connects TRBV11-2 to TRBJ1-1; TRBD1 matches at 8 bases. Germline CDR1 and CDR2: SGHAT and FQNNGV. Trimming removed 2 bases from V and 6 bases from J; junction bases left unmatched: 8. The CDR3 has 15 residues. The CDR3 DNA is TGTGCCAGCAGCTTAAGGTCGCAGGGGGCATCTGAAGCTTTCTTT. The encoded protein is CASSLRSQGASEAFF. Based on the CDR3 plus reference TRBV11-2 and TRBJ1-1, the full variable domain is EAGVAQSPRYKIIEKRQSVAFWCNPISGHATLYWYQQILGQGPKLLIQFQNNGVVDDSQLPKDRFSAERLKGVDSTLKIQPAKLEDSAVYLCASSLRSQGASEAFFGQGTRLTVV.

CDR3 DNA: TGTGCCTGGAGTCGAGGAAGAAATCAGCCCCAGCATTTT. This encodes CAWSRGRNQPQHF. This sequence joins TRBV30 and TRBJ1-5; D gene ambiguous. V lost 2 bases and J 4 bases, leaving 9 bases between the germline ends. CDR1 and CDR2 (germline): GTSNPN, SVGIG (reference sequence). The CDR3 runs 13 residues.

V is TRBV7-2 and J is TRBJ2-5; TRBD1 aligns across 9 bases. The trim removed 0 bases at V and 5 bases at J, leaving 7 bases unmatched. CDR3 length: 16 residues. CDR1 and CDR2 (germline): SGHTA, FQGNSA. For the CDR3, the DNA is TGTGCCAGCAGCTTAGCTTTAACAGGGGGCGGCGAGACCCAGTACTTC. Its translation is CASSLALTGGGETQYF.

The sample holds one count of this clone. V is TRBV10-3 and J is TRBJ2-5, with 10 positions matching TRBD1. V shed 8 bases and J 5 bases; nucleotides not matched to a gene: 5. Looked up from germline, CDR1 is ENHRY and CDR2 is SYGVKD. The CDR3 loop spans 13 amino acids. This CDR3 is CAIQVGQGETQYF. In DNA, the CDR3 is TGTGCCATCCAGGTGGGACAGGGGGAGACCCAGTACTTC.

J is TRBJ1-1 and V is TRBV7-8; D remains unclear. V was cut by 2 bases and J by 0 bases, with 7 bases left in between. This CDR3 is built from 14 residues. Germline-derived CDR1 and CDR2 are SGHVS and FQNEAQ. CDR3 protein: CASSLTEMNTEAFF. CDR3 coding DNA: TGTGCCAGCAGCTTAACAGAGATGAACACTGAAGCTTTCTTT.

The chain's CDR3 is CASSLARQGGEQYF. CDR3 sequence (DNA): TGTGCCAGCAGCTTAGCGCGACAGGGAGGCGAGCAGTACTTC. The chain is built from TRBV7-8 and TRBJ2-7, with D possibly being TRBD1 (7 bases). The length of the CDR3 is 14 residues. Germline V gene data show CDR1 as SGHVS and CDR2 as FQNEAQ. Trimming pared 0 bases from V and 6 bases from J, leaving 12 bases between. Using reference TRBV7-8 and TRBJ2-7 for the parts outside the CDR3, the full variable domain is GAGVSQSPRYKVAKRGQDVALRCDPISGHVSLFWYQQALGQGPEFLTYFQNEAQLDKSGLPSDRFFAERPEGSVSTLKIQRTQQEDSAVYLCASSLARQGGEQYFGPGTRLTVT.

CDR3: CASSPMADSNQPQHF. CDR3 sequence (DNA): TGTGCCAGCTCACCGATGGCAGATAGCAATCAGCCCCAGCATTTT. The chain recombines TRBV18 with TRBJ1-5; D gene ambiguous. This CDR3 region has 15 residues. Trimming shortened V by 3 bases and J by 0 bases, and 9 bases separated the two germline ends. The germline V gene has CDR1 KGHSH and CDR2 LQKENI. Full variable domain (rest looked up from reference TRBV18 and TRBJ1-5): NAGVMQNPRHLVRRRGQEARLRCSPMKGHSHVYWYRQLPEEGLKFMVYLQKENIIDESGMPKERFSAEFPKEGPSILRIQQVVRGDSAAYFCASSPMADSNQPQHFGDGTRLSIL.

The rearrangement links TRBV30 to TRBJ1-2, with TRBD1 matching over 7 bases. Germline CDR1 and CDR2: GTSNPN and SVGIG (reference sequence). V shed 3 bases, J shed 6 bases, and the junction held 7 bases outside the gene matches. The CDR3 contains 13 residues. CDR3 bases: TGTGCCTGGAGCTTGACAGGGCAGGATGGCTACACCTTC. As protein: CAWSLTGQDGYTF.

This chain links TRBV6-1 with TRBJ1-2; D gene unclear. The V gene's germline CDR1 is MNHNS and CDR2 SASEGT. V was trimmed by 1 base and J by 5 bases, leaving 11 bases between them. This CDR3 spans 14 amino acids. CDR3 bases: TGTGCCAGCAGTGAAGGTCCAGGTGGTTATGGCTACACCTTC. Amino acid sequence: CASSEGPGGYGYTF.

The V and J genes are TRBV10-3 and TRBJ1-1; no clear D. This CDR3 spans 15 amino acids. CDR1 ENHRY and CDR2 SYGVKD come from the germline V gene. The V gene lost 0 bases and the J gene lost 1 base, with 9 bases spanning the gap. In DNA, the CDR3 is TGTGCCATCAGTGAGTCTTGGGCCGAGAACACTGAAGCTTTCTTT. Amino acids: CAISESWAENTEAFF.

V is TRBV7-9 and J is TRBJ2-1; possibly TRBD2 for D (5 bases). Trimming took 1 base from V and 9 from J, leaving 10 bases between them. CDR1 SEHNR and CDR2 FQNEAQ come from the germline V gene (reference sequence). The CDR3 contains 13 residues. The chain's CDR3 is CASSLGPGIEQFF. Here the CDR3 DNA reads TGTGCCAGCAGCTTAGGTCCGGGGATTGAGCAGTTCTTC.

J is TRBJ2-7 and V is TRBV4-1, with D hard to call. Germline CDR1 and CDR2: MGHRA and YSYEKL. V lost 6 bases and J 4 bases, leaving 19 bases between the germline ends. This CDR3 region has 15 residues. DNA of the CDR3: TGCGCCAGCAGTCAGAACCGATTTTTTGAATACGAGCAGTACTTC. It yields the protein CASSQNRFFEYEQYF.

This clone was observed once. In nucleotides, the CDR3 is TGTGCCAGCAGCTTAGGGGGGCTGAGCAATCAGCCCCAGCATTTT. As protein: CASSLGGLSNQPQHF. The rearrangement joins TRBV7-2 to TRBJ1-5; D possibly corresponds to TRBD1 (6 bases). CDR3 length: 15 amino acids. Deletions cut 1 base from V and 1 base from J, with 8 bases between. CDR1 and CDR2 (germline): SGHTA, FQGNSA.

CDR3 protein: CASSLESRTSVNEQFF. Here the CDR3 DNA reads TGTGCCAGCAGCTTAGAGTCCCGGACTAGCGTCAATGAGCAGTTCTTC. This sequence joins TRBV7-2 and TRBJ2-1; 9 bases fit TRBD2. There are 16 residues in the CDR3. V dropped 1 base and J dropped 6; count of bases not matched to a gene: 7. The germline V gene has CDR1 SGHTA and CDR2 FQGNSA.

This rearrangement joins TRBV9 to TRBJ1-2, with a possible D match to TRBD1 (5 bases). CDR3 size: 14 residues. V lost 6 bases to trimming and J lost 2 bases, with 14 bases between them. Germline values: CDR1 SGDLS, CDR2 YYNGEE. As DNA, the CDR3 is TGTGCCAGCAACCCAGGGATAGACAACTATGGCTACACCTTC. It is translated as CASNPGIDNYGYTF.

The genes are TRBV19 and TRBJ1-6; D unclear. CDR3 length equals 15 residues. The ends were cut back, 6 bases at V and 10 bases at J, with 19 bases in the middle. Germline assignment: CDR1 LNHDA and CDR2 SQIVND (reference sequence). DNA of the CDR3: TGTGCCAGTAGCTTGAATGGGCGGGTGGAATCACCCCTCCACTTT. Its translation is CASSLNGRVESPLHF. Variable domain in full (rest from reference TRBV19 and TRBJ1-6): DGGITQSPKYLFRKEGQNVTLSCEQNLNHDAMYWYRQDPGQGLRLIYYSQIVNDFQKGDIAEGYSVSREKKESFPLTVTSAQKNPTAFYLCASSLNGRVESPLHFGNGTRLTVT.